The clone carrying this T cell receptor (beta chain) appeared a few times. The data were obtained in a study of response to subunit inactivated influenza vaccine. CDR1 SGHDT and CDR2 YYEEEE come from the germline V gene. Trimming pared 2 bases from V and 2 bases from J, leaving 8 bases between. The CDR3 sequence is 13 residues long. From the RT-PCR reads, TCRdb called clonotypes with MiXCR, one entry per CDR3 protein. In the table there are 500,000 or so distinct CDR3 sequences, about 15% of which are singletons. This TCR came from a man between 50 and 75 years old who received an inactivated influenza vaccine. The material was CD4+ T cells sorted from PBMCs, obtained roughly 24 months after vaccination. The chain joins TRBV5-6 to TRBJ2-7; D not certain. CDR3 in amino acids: CASSFRSAYEQYF. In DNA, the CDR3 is TGTGCCAGCAGCTTCAGGTCAGCCTACGAGCAGTACTTC.